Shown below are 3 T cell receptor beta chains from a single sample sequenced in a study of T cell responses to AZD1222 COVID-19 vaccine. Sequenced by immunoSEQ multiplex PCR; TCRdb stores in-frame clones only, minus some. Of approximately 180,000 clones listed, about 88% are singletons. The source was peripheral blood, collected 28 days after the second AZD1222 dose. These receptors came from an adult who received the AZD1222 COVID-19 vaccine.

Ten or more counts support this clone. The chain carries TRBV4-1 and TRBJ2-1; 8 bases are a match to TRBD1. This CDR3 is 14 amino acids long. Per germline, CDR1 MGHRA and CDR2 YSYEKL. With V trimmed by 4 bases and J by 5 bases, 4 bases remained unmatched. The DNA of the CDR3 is TGCGCCAGCAGCCTGGGACAGGTCAACAATGAGCAGTTCTTC. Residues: CASSLGQVNNEQFF.

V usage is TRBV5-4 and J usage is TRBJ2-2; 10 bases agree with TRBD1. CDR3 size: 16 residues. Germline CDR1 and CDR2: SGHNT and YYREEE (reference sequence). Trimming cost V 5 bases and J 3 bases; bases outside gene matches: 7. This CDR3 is CASSPTGGWDTGELFF. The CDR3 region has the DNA TGTGCCAGCAGTCCGACAGGGGGCTGGGACACCGGGGAGCTGTTTTTT.

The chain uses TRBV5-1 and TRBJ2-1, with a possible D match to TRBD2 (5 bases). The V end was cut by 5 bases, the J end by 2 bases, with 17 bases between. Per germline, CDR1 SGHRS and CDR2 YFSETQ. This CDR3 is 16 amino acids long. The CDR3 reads CASRLGPERPYNEQFF. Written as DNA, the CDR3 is TGCGCCAGCAGGCTAGGGCCTGAGCGGCCCTACAATGAGCAGTTCTTC.